A selection of T cell receptor beta chains follows, all from one sample in a study of T cell responses to AZD1222 COVID-19 vaccine. Clones were sequenced by immunoSEQ multiplex PCR, and TCRdb holds only the in-frame ones, with some missing. Seen here are about 140,000 clones, 85% to 95% observed once, and the top ten hold approximately 3%. The specimen was peripheral blood, collected on day 0 of AZD1222 vaccination. These receptors came from an adult in good health. The CDR3 runs from the conserved cysteine through the conserved F or W. The D gene is left open where the match is weak. Clone size is not always given. Where it is, it says once, few, many or a class for expanded clones.

CDR3	DNA	J	D	V	size
CAISESTVSNQPQHF	TGTGCCATCAGTGAGTCGACAGTTAGCAATCAGCCCCAGCATTTT	TRBJ1-5	NA	TRBV10-3	once
CASSQDSHEQYF	TGTGCCAGCAGCCAAGATAGCCACGAGCAGTACTTC	TRBJ2-7	NA	TRBV4-2	NA
CASSPSGTANTEAFF	TGTGCCAGCAGCCCCTCGGGGACGGCTAACACTGAAGCTTTCTTT	TRBJ1-1	NA	TRBV7-3	NA
CASSSQYTEAFF	TGTGCCAGCAGTTCCCAGTACACTGAAGCTTTCTTT	TRBJ1-1	NA	TRBV6-5	NA
CASRAIVTGGTEAFF	TGTGCCAGCAGAGCCATCGTGACAGGGGGCACTGAAGCTTTCTTT	TRBJ1-1	TRBD1	TRBV2	NA
CASSRTGSNEQFF	TGTGCCAGCAGTCGTACCGGTAGCAATGAGCAGTTCTTC	TRBJ2-1	NA	TRBV6-2/TRBV6-3	NA
CASSLVGGQYF	TGTGCCAGCAGCTTAGTGGGAGGTCAGTACTTC	TRBJ2-7	NA	TRBV7-7	few
CASSLIGLADHNEQFF	TGTGCCAGCAGCTTGATCGGGCTAGCGGATCACAATGAGCAGTTCTTC	TRBJ2-1	TRBD2	TRBV5-6	NA
CASSLGGTMNTEAFF	TGTGCCAGCAGCTTAGGGGGAACGATGAACACTGAAGCTTTCTTT	TRBJ1-1	NA	TRBV5-4	few
CASSFERRGPSGGNSTDTQYF	TGTGCCAGCAGTTTCGAGAGGAGAGGACCGAGCGGGGGAAATAGCACAGATACGCAGTATTTT	TRBJ2-3	TRBD2	TRBV27	NA